What follows describes a single TCR beta chain. This table comes from immunoSEQ multiplex PCR, and its TCRdb copy is limited to in-frame clones, with some not included. This table has about 160,000 clones, around 94% appearing once. Trimming cost V 3 bases and J 2 bases; bases outside gene matches: 11. The CDR3 covers 16 residues. Germline V gene lookup returns CDR1 SQVTM and CDR2 ANQGSEA. This entry belongs to a study of control samples from healthy donors and cancer patients. The rearrangement uses TRBV29-1 and TRBJ2-3, with 7 bases fitting TRBD2. The clonotype was recovered from a man aged 55 to 70 with colorectal cancer. Sequenced material: PBMCs. The CDR3 loop is CSVDPPLADFTDTQYF. The CDR3 coding sequence is TGCAGCGTTGATCCCCCCCTAGCGGACTTCACAGATACGCAGTATTTT.